The 31 T cell receptor beta chains reported below all come from one sample, sequenced in a study of blood T cell repertoires in COVID-19. The repertoire was sequenced with immunoSEQ multiplex PCR; TCRdb's copy has only in-frame clones and lacks some. The sample records around 250,000 clones, about 88% being singletons. The sequencing input was PBMCs or T cells enriched from blood (not recorded which). The receptor source for this set is a man aged 30 to 45 with acute COVID-19.

This sequence joins TRBV19 and TRBJ1-2; no definite D call. The CDR3 sequence is 15 residues long. Germline CDR1 LNHDA, CDR2 SQIVND (reference sequence). Deletions cut 6 bases from V and 0 bases from J, with 14 bases between. CDR3 amino acids: CASRPLQETNYGYTF. CDR3 coding DNA: TGTGCCAGTAGGCCCCTCCAGGAAACTAACTATGGCTACACCTTC.

In this sample, this clone turned up a few times. This chain uses TRBV2 with TRBJ1-2; 8 bases are a match to TRBD1. CDR3 length: 15 residues. V lost 4 bases and J lost 8; bases outside the gene matches: 12. From germline, CDR1 is SNHLY and CDR2 FYNNEI. CDR3 amino acids: CASSVRQGISPGYTF. The DNA of the CDR3 is TGTGCCAGCAGTGTACGACAGGGGATCTCTCCCGGCTACACCTTC. The whole variable domain, remainder taken from reference TRBV2 and TRBJ1-2, is EPEVTQTPSHQVTQMGQEVILRCVPISNHLYFYWYRQILGQKVEFLVSFYNNEISEKSEIFDDQFSVERPDGSNFTLKIRSTKLEDSAMYFCASSVRQGISPGYTFGSGTRLTVV.

The V gene is TRBV28, the J gene TRBJ2-2, with 10 nucleotides matching TRBD1. This CDR3 spans 16 amino acids. V gave up 3 bases and J gave up 5 bases; unmatched junction bases: 6. Germline V CDR1 and CDR2: MDHEN, SYDVKM. The CDR3 here is CASSFRTGGKTGELFF. Here the CDR3 DNA reads TGTGCCAGCAGTTTTCGGACAGGGGGGAAAACCGGGGAGCTGTTTTTT.

The V call is TRBV18, the J call TRBJ2-1; D is perhaps TRBD2 (6 bases). Germline V gives CDR1 KGHSH, CDR2 LQKENI. The CDR3 runs to 15 residues. The ends were cut back, 1 base at V and 0 bases at J, with 7 bases in the middle. CDR3 in DNA: TGTGCCAGCTCACCACGGAGGGGCTCCTACAATGAGCAGTTCTTC. It specifies CASSPRRGSYNEQFF.

J is TRBJ2-1 and V is TRBV5-1, with TRBD1 as a possible D gene (5 bases). CDR3 size: 17 residues. Trimming left V 2 bases short and J 0 bases short, with 15 bases between. The germline V gene encodes CDR1 SGHRS and CDR2 YFSETQ. The CDR3 bases are TGCGCCAGCAGCTTTCATACAGGACCGACCTCCTACAATGAGCAGTTCTTC. It codes for CASSFHTGPTSYNEQFF.

V gene TRBV6-5 combines with J gene TRBJ2-3; D may be TRBD2 (5 bases). The ends were cut back, 2 bases at V and 0 bases at J, with 12 bases in the middle. Germline CDR1 reads MNHEY; CDR2 reads SVGAGI. The CDR3 runs to 16 residues. DNA of the CDR3: TGTGCCAGCAGTTACCTTAGGAGGCCGAGCACAGATACGCAGTATTTT. Encoded protein: CASSYLRRPSTDTQYF.

This clone was counted between two and nine times. This chain connects TRBV7-3 to TRBJ2-1, with D unclear. The germline CDR1 and CDR2 sequences are SGHTA and FQGTGA. V lost 5 bases, J lost 8 bases, and 19 bases lay in between. The length of the CDR3 is 15 residues. This CDR3 is CASSRQGALVDEQFF. Here the CDR3 DNA reads TGTGCCAGCAGCCGTCAAGGAGCACTTGTCGATGAGCAGTTCTTC.

The chain employs TRBV18 and TRBJ2-4; no firm D call. Germline CDR1 and CDR2: KGHSH and LQKENI. Trimming left V 3 bases short and J 0 bases short, with 9 bases between. CDR3 size: 15 residues. The DNA for the CDR3 is TGTGCCAGCTCACCTCTTGGAGTAGCCAAAAACATTCAGTACTTC. Translation: CASSPLGVAKNIQYF.

The chain has TRBV6-2 or TRBV6-3 and TRBJ2-3; no firm D call. Germline V lookup: CDR1 MNHEY, CDR2 SVGEGT. The CDR3 loop spans 15 amino acids. Trimming shortened V by 2 bases and J by 0 bases, and 9 bases separated the two germline ends. In DNA form, the CDR3 reads TGTGCCAGCAGTTACGTCGGGTCTAGCACAGATACGCAGTATTTT. Encoded protein: CASSYVGSSTDTQYF.

V is TRBV6-1 and J is TRBJ1-5; D possibly corresponds to TRBD1 (5 bases). This CDR3 has 16 residues. In germline, CDR1 is MNHNS, CDR2 SASEGT. V lost 3 bases, J lost 3 bases, and 15 bases lay in between. CDR3 region: CASSDPGPGDNQPQHF. The CDR3 DNA follows: TGTGCCAGCAGTGATCCGGGCCCGGGGGACAATCAGCCCCAGCATTTT.

The rearrangement uses TRBV6-2 or TRBV6-3 and TRBJ2-2; D is perhaps TRBD2 (5 bases). The germline V and J ends were trimmed by 0 bases and 0 bases, with 17 bases remaining between them. The V gene's germline CDR1 is MNHEY and CDR2 SVGEGT. The CDR3 extends over 19 amino acids. CDR3 residues: CASSYSGAARRTNTGELFF. In nucleotides, the CDR3 is TGTGCCAGCAGTTACTCGGGAGCGGCCCGCCGGACGAACACCGGGGAGCTGTTTTTT.

The genes are TRBV24-1 and TRBJ2-1, with TRBD1 matching 7 bases. J gave up 5 bases and V 2 bases, and 11 bases lay outside the gene matches. Germline lookup yields CDR1 KGHDR and CDR2 SFDVKD. CDR3 size: 17 residues. The CDR3 nucleotides are TGTGCCACCAGTGATTCGCCCGGAACAGGGGTCGACAATGAGCAGTTCTTC. As protein: CATSDSPGTGVDNEQFF.

The chain employs TRBV11-2 and TRBJ1-5; maybe TRBD1 (5 bases). Germline CDR1 and CDR2: SGHAT and FQNNGV. The CDR3 loop spans 13 amino acids. V was clipped by 4 bases and J by 5 bases, with 9 bases between them. CDR3 nucleotide sequence: TGTGCCAGCAGCTCAGACAGATATCAGCCCCAGCATTTT. Amino acids: CASSSDRYQPQHF.

This rearrangement joins TRBV6-5 to TRBJ1-3; a weak D match, TRBD1 (6 bases). The CDR3 has 14 residues. V dropped 9 bases and J dropped 0 bases, with 12 bases sitting between them. Germline V lookup: CDR1 MNHEY, CDR2 SVGAGI. The CDR3 region is CASHGQLSGNTIYF. CDR3 nucleotides: TGTGCCAGTCACGGACAGCTCTCTGGAAACACCATATATTTT.

A few counts support this clone. This sequence joins TRBV5-8 and TRBJ1-1; the match to TRBD1 covers 7 bases. This CDR3 is 15 amino acids long. The ends lost 4 bases at V and 2 bases at J; junction bases unmatched: 8. The germline CDR1 and CDR2 sequences are SGHTS and YDEGEE. The CDR3 is CASSPWRGPNTEAFF. The CDR3 coding sequence is TGTGCCAGCAGCCCGTGGAGGGGGCCTAACACTGAAGCTTTCTTT.

V is TRBV18 and J is TRBJ1-1; TRBD1 is a possible D gene (5 bases). Trimming left V 1 base short and J 1 base short, with 10 bases between. The CDR3 runs 15 residues. Germline V lookup: CDR1 KGHSH, CDR2 LQKENI. The CDR3 loop is CASSPLGAENTEAFF. For the CDR3, the DNA is TGTGCCAGCTCACCACTAGGGGCGGAGAACACTGAAGCTTTCTTT.

The chain is built from TRBV5-6 and TRBJ1-1; maybe TRBD1 (6 bases). Germline values: CDR1 SGHDT, CDR2 YYEEEE. V lost 1 base and J 6 bases, leaving 13 bases between the germline ends. This CDR3 is built from 14 residues. This CDR3 is CASSLSPGHPEAFF. In DNA, the CDR3 is TGTGCCAGCAGCTTGTCTCCGGGACATCCTGAAGCTTTCTTT.

This rearrangement joins TRBV28 to TRBJ1-3; tentative D call: TRBD1 (6 bases). CDR1 and CDR2 from the germline V gene are MDHEN and SYDVKM. This CDR3 has 15 residues. Trimming took off 9 bases at V and 2 bases at J, with 17 bases between the two ends. This CDR3 reads CASSPGGPAGNTIYF. DNA of the CDR3: TGTGCCAGTTCGCCGGGGGGGCCAGCTGGAAACACCATATATTTT.

This clone has a single count. This chain joins TRBV18 and TRBJ1-5, with D perhaps TRBD1 (5 bases). The CDR3 is 16 amino acids. Trimming cost V 4 bases and J 4 bases, with 17 bases left between them. Germline CDR1 and CDR2: KGHSH and LQKENI. CDR3 loop: CASSLNGRGGNQPQHF. CDR3 bases: TGTGCCAGCTCACTAAATGGGAGGGGAGGAAATCAGCCCCAGCATTTT. Full variable domain (missing parts from reference TRBV18 and TRBJ1-5): NAGVMQNPRHLVRRRGQEARLRCSPMKGHSHVYWYRQLPEEGLKFMVYLQKENIIDESGMPKERFSAEFPKEGPSILRIQQVVRGDSAAYFCASSLNGRGGNQPQHFGDGTRLSIL.

J is TRBJ2-1 and V is TRBV5-1; TRBD2 is a possible D gene (6 bases). The CDR3 sequence is 15 residues long. Germline CDR1 reads SGHRS; CDR2 reads YFSETQ. Deletions cut 2 bases from V and 5 bases from J, with 14 bases between. The CDR3 spells CASSLIRGKNNEQFF. Written as DNA, the CDR3 is TGCGCCAGCAGCTTAATCCGGGGGAAAAACAATGAGCAGTTCTTC.

CDR3 DNA sequence: TGTGCCAGCAGCCTGCCCGGAGCTGGGGAGACCCAGTACTTC. Translated, it gives CASSLPGAGETQYF. This sequence joins TRBV11-2 and TRBJ2-5; D not certain. V was shortened by 5 bases and J by 5 bases, with 15 bases between the two germline ends. Germline assignment: CDR1 SGHAT and CDR2 FQNNGV. The CDR3 spans 14 residues. Full variable domain (remainder filled in from reference TRBV11-2 and TRBJ2-5): EAGVAQSPRYKIIEKRQSVAFWCNPISGHATLYWYQQILGQGPKLLIQFQNNGVVDDSQLPKDRFSAERLKGVDSTLKIQPAKLEDSAVYLCASSLPGAGETQYFGPGTRLLVL.

This chain links TRBV5-1 with TRBJ1-6; 8 bases fit TRBD1. CDR1 and CDR2 (germline): SGHRS, YFSETQ. Trimming at V came to 3 bases and at J to 8 bases, leaving 10 bases not matched to a gene. The CDR3 contains 16 residues. The CDR3, as DNA: TGCGCCAGCAGCTCTGATATCGACAGGGGTGATTCACCCCTCCACTTT. Protein: CASSSDIDRGDSPLHF.

This clone has more than one count but fewer than ten. The chain carries TRBV27 and TRBJ1-5; 7 bases fit TRBD1. CDR1 is MNHEY and CDR2 is SMNVEV in the germline V gene (reference sequence). The CDR3 has 15 amino acids. The trim removed 3 bases at V and 7 bases at J, leaving 9 bases unmatched. This CDR3 is CASSLNEGAGQPQHF. DNA of the CDR3: TGTGCCAGCAGTTTGAATGAGGGGGCTGGGCAGCCCCAGCATTTT.

This clone was found once. V and J are TRBV24-1 and TRBJ2-5; D ambiguous. V was trimmed by 3 bases and J by 1 base, leaving 8 bases between them. Looked up from germline, CDR1 is KGHDR and CDR2 is SFDVKD. This CDR3 has 14 residues. Here the CDR3 reads CATSDVTVQETQYF. In nucleotides, the CDR3 is TGTGCCACCAGTGATGTCACAGTCCAAGAGACCCAGTACTTC.

The chain employs TRBV6-2 or TRBV6-3 and TRBJ1-1; D is uncertain. Trimming left V 0 bases short and J 4 bases short, with 15 bases between. Germline-derived CDR1 and CDR2 are MNHEY and SVGEGT. The CDR3 extends over 16 amino acids. CDR3: CASSYSKGPPGTEAFF. In nucleotides, the CDR3 is TGTGCCAGCAGTTACTCGAAAGGTCCGCCGGGCACTGAAGCTTTCTTT.

CDR3 region: CASSFPNPDTQYF. The CDR3 bases are TGTGCCAGCAGTTTTCCAAATCCAGATACGCAGTATTTT. This rearrangement joins TRBV28 to TRBJ2-3; D is unresolved. Deletions cut 3 bases from V and 4 bases from J, with 8 bases between. This CDR3 contains 13 residues. The germline V gene encodes CDR1 MDHEN and CDR2 SYDVKM.

The chain joins TRBV7-3 to TRBJ1-2; D is unresolved. In germline, CDR1 is SGHTA, CDR2 FQGTGA. The CDR3 length is 17 residues. With 4 bases removed from V and 0 bases from J, the gap between germline ends came to 18 bases. The CDR3 region has the DNA TGTGCCAGCAGCTCTACTCCGGGAGAGTTAACTAACTATGGCTACACCTTC. Amino acids: CASSSTPGELTNYGYTF. The full variable domain, its missing parts supplied by reference TRBV7-3 and TRBJ1-2, is GAGVSQTPSNKVTEKGKYVELRCDPISGHTALYWYRQSLGQGPEFLIYFQGTGAADDSGLPNDRFFAVRPEGSVSTLKIQRTERGDSAVYLCASSSTPGELTNYGYTFGSGTRLTVV.

The V call is TRBV5-1, the J call TRBJ1-4, with a possible D match to TRBD1 (5 bases). Trimming took off 0 bases at V and 0 bases at J, with 6 bases between the two ends. The CDR3 consists of 15 residues. Germline loops: CDR1 SGHRS, CDR2 YFSETQ. The CDR3 spells CASSLAGTTNEKLFF. The CDR3 DNA is TGCGCCAGCAGCTTGGCAGGGACAACTAATGAAAAACTGTTTTTT. Filled out from reference TRBV5-1 and TRBJ1-4, the complete variable domain reads KAGVTQTPRYLIKTRGQQVTLSCSPISGHRSVSWYQQTPGQGLQFLFEYFSETQRNKGNFPGRFSGRQFSNSRSEMNVSTLELGDSALYLCASSLAGTTNEKLFFGSGTQLSVL.

The V call is TRBV6-6, the J call TRBJ2-7, with 7 bases lining up with TRBD2. The germline V gene encodes CDR1 MNHNY and CDR2 SVGAGI (reference sequence). This CDR3 spans 16 amino acids. V dropped 6 bases and J dropped 5; count of bases not matched to a gene: 16. The CDR3 region is CASSRSTGRAGNEQYV. The CDR3 nucleotides are TGTGCCAGCAGCCGATCGACCGGGAGAGCGGGGAACGAGCAGTACGTC.

The chain combines TRBV19 with TRBJ2-2, with no clear D. Germline CDR1 and CDR2: LNHDA and SQIVND (reference sequence). Trimming took off 6 bases at V and 0 bases at J, with 11 bases between the two ends. This CDR3 is 15 amino acids long. CDR3 DNA: TGTGCCAGTAGCCCGACACAACCGAACACCGGGGAGCTGTTTTTT. This encodes CASSPTQPNTGELFF. Full variable domain (remainder filled in from reference TRBV19 and TRBJ2-2): DGGITQSPKYLFRKEGQNVTLSCEQNLNHDAMYWYRQDPGQGLRLIYYSQIVNDFQKGDIAEGYSVSREKKESFPLTVTSAQKNPTAFYLCASSPTQPNTGELFFGEGSRLTVL.

The V and J genes are TRBV7-6 and TRBJ1-2, with a weak D call TRBD1 (5 bases). This CDR3 is built from 13 residues. Germline values: CDR1 SGHVS, CDR2 FNYEAQ. Trimming took off 6 bases at V and 4 bases at J, with 12 bases between the two ends. This CDR3 is CASSFGGIYGYTF. CDR3 coding DNA: TGTGCCAGCAGTTTCGGGGGGATCTATGGCTACACCTTC.